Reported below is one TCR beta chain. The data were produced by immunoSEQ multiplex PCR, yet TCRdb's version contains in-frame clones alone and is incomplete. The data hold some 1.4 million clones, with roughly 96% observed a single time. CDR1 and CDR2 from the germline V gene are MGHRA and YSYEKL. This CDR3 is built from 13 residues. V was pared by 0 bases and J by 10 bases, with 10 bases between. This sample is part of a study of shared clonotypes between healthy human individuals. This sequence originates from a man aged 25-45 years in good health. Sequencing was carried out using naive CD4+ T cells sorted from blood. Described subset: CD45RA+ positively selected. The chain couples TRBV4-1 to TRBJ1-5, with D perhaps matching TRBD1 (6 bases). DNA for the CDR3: TGCGCCAGCAGCCAAGATCAGGGGTCACCCCAGCATTTT. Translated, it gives CASSQDQGSPQHF.